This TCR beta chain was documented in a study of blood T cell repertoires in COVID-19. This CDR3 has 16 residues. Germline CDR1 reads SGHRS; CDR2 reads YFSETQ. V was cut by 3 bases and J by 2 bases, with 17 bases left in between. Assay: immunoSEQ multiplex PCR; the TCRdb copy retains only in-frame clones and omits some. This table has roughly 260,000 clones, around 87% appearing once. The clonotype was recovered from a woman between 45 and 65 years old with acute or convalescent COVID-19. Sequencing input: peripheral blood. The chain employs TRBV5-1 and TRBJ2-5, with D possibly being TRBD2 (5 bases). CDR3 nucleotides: TGCGCCAGCAGCTCGTTAGTTGAGGGAAATCAAGAGACCCAGTACTTC. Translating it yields CASSSLVEGNQETQYF.